The subject of this entry is one T cell receptor beta chain. This sample is part of a study of blood T cell repertoires in COVID-19. The protocol was immunoSEQ multiplex PCR, while the TCRdb copy is restricted to in-frame clones and leaves out a portion. This sample yields roughly 100,000 clones, of which more than 80% are seen a single time; around 12% belongs to the top ten. The CDR3 spans 17 residues. V shed 5 bases and J 5 bases; nucleotides not matched to a gene: 10. CDR1 and CDR2 from the germline V gene are SGHTA and FQGNSA. The chain carries TRBV7-2 and TRBJ2-3; 13 positions agree with TRBD2. The clonotype was recovered from a human donor in a cohort sampled during active COVID-19. Source material: peripheral blood. CDR3 amino acids: CASSPGGLAGVIDTQYF. The CDR3 bases are TGTGCCAGCAGCCCCGGAGGACTAGCGGGGGTTATAGATACGCAGTATTTT. Full variable domain (remainder filled in from reference TRBV7-2 and TRBJ2-3): GAGVSQSPSNKVTEKGKDVELRCDPISGHTALYWYRQSLGQGLEFLIYFQGNSAPDKSGLPSDRFSAERTGGSVSTLTIQRTQQEDSAVYLCASSPGGLAGVIDTQYFGPGTRLTVL.